This is a list of T cell receptor beta chains from one sample in a study of CD8+ T cells in alopecia areata. TCRdb's table, derived via immunoSEQ multiplex PCR, lists solely in-frame clones and lacks some. In the table there are hundreds of thousands of clones, around three fifths of which are singletons. The sequencing used CD4+ T cells sorted from blood, collected at approximately week 51, from a patient treated with tofacitinib. These receptor sequences come from a human donor with alopecia areata. CDR3s leave out the opening cysteine and the closing phenylalanine or tryptophan.

j_call v_call cdr3_aa
TRBJ1-4 TRBV29-1 SASPGSATNEKLF
TRBJ1-3 TRBV7-2 ASSSSATGNTIY
TRBJ2-3 TRBV11-2 ASSHQTGMDTQY
TRBJ2-2 TRBV5-6 ASSRGDRVTGELF
TRBJ1-6 TRBV7-9 ASSFSGRESPLH
TRBJ2-7 TRBV29-1 SVEAGATYEQY
TRBJ2-3 TRBV7-9 ASSDQGLYTQY
TRBJ1-1 TRBV7-2 ASNPGTGQGEFL
TRBJ2-7 TRBV29-1 SVDEGV
TRBJ2-7 TRBV7-7 ASSRGQPPYEQY
TRBJ2-7 TRBV14 ASSPLGAGGHYEQY
TRBJ2-3 TRBV6-6 ASSYSRGTDTQY
TRBJ2-7 TRBV4-1 ASSQDWSARVHEQY
TRBJ1-6 TRBV30 AWSTGEYSPLH
TRBJ2-5 TRBV29-1 SARWGQETQY
TRBJ2-1 TRBV29-1 SVSGQGGYNEQF
TRBJ2-5 TRBV5-1 ASSVKETQY
TRBJ2-7 TRBV5-1 ASSNPRGAGYEQY
TRBJ2-5 TRBV14 ASSGQLQETQY
TRBJ2-5 TRBV6-5 ASTTGSAKETQY
TRBJ1-1 TRBV14 ASSQDLVSEAF
TRBJ1-3 TRBV6-5 ASSASGDAGNTIY
TRBJ1-5 TRBV19 ASSGGSNQPQH